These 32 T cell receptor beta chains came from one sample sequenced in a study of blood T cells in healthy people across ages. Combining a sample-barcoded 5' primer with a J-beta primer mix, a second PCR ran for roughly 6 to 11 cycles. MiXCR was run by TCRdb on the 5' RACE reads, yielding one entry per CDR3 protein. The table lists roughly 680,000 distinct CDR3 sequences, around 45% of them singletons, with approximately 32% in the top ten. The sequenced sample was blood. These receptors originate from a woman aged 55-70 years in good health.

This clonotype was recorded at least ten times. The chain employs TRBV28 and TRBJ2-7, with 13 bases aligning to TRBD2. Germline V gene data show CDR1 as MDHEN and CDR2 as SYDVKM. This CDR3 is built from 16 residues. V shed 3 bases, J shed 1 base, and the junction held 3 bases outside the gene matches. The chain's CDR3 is CASSFLTSGRSYEQYF. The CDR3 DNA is TGTGCCAGCAGTTTCTTGACTAGCGGGAGGTCCTACGAGCAGTACTTC.

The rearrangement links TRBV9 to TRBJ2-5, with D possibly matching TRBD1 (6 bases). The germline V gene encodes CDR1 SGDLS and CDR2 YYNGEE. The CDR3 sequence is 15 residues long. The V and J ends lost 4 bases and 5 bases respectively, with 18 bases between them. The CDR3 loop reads CASSTQDGGPETQYF. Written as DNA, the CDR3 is TGTGCCAGCAGCACCCAAGATGGGGGCCCCGAGACCCAGTACTTC.

This chain's CDR3 is CASRGDRGGYEQYF. Written as DNA, the CDR3 is TGTGCCAGCAGAGGGGACAGGGGCGGGTACGAGCAGTACTTC. The chain carries TRBV28 and TRBJ2-7; 10 positions match TRBD1. The germline gives CDR1 MDHEN, CDR2 SYDVKM. The CDR3 is made up of 14 amino acids. V trimming: 6 bases; J trimming: 4 bases; junction bases outside the gene matches: 6.

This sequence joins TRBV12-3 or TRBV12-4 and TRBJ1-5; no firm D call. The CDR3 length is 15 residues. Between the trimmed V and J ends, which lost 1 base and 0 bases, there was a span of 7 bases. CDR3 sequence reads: CASSLGQISNQPQHF. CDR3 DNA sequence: TGTGCCAGCAGTTTAGGCCAGATTAGCAATCAGCCCCAGCATTTT.

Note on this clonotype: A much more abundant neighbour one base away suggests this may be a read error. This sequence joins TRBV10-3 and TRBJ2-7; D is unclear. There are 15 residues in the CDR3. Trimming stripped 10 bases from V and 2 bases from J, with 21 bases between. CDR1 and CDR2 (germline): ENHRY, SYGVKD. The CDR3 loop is CATSEAAELTYEQYF. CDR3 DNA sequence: TGTGCCACCAGCGAGGCGGCAGAGCTGACCTACGAGCAGTACTTC.

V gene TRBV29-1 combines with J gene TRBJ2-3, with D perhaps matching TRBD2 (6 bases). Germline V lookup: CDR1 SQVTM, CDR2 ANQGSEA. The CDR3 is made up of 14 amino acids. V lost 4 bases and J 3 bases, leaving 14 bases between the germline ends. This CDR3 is CSVVHGSRTDTQYF. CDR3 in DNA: TGCAGCGTTGTCCACGGGAGTCGAACAGATACGCAGTATTTT.

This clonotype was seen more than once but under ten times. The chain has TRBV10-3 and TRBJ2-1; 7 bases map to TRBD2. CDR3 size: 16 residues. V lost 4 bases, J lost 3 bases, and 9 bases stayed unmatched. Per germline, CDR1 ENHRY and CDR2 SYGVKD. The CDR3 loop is CAISATGSGYYNEQFF. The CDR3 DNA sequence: TGTGCCATCAGTGCTACGGGTAGCGGGTACTACAATGAGCAGTTCTTC.

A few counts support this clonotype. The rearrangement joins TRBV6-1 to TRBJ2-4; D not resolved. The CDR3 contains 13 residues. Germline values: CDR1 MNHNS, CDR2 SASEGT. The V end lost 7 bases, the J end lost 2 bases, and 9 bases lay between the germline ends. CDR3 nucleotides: TGTGCCAGCACGGCAAACACCAAAAACATTCAGTACTTC. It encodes CASTANTKNIQYF.

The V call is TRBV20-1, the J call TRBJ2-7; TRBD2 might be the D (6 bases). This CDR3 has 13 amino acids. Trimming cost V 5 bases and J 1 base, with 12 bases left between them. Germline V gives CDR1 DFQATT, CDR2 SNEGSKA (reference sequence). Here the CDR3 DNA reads TGCAGTGCTCCCATTGGGGGGTCCTACGAGCAGTACTTC. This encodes CSAPIGGSYEQYF.

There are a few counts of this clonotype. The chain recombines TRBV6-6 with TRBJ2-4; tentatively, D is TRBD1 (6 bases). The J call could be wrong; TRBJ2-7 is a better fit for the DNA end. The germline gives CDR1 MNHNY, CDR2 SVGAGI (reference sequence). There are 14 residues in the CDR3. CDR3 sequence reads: CASSYLGSGVEQYF. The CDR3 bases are TGTGCCAGCAGTTACCTCGGGTCAGGGGTCGAGCAGTACTTC.

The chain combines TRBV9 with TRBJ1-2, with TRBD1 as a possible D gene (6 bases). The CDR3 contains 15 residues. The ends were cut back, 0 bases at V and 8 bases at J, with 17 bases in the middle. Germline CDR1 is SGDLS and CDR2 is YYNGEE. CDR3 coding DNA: TGTGCCAGCAGCGTAGAGGACAGAATGTTGGACGGCTACACCTTC. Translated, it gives CASSVEDRMLDGYTF.

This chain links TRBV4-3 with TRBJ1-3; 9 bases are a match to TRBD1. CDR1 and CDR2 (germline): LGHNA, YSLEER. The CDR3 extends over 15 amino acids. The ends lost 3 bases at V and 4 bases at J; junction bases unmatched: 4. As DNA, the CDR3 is TGCGCCAGCAGCCAGGGACAGGGTGGGGGAAACACCATATATTTT. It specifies CASSQGQGGGNTIYF.

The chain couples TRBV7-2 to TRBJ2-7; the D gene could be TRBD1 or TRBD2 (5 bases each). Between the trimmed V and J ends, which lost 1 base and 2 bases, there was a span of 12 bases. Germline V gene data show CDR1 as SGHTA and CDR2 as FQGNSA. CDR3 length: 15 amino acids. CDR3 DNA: TGTGCCAGCAGCTTAGGTTGGGGCGGGCCCTACGAGCAGTACTTC. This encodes CASSLGWGGPYEQYF.

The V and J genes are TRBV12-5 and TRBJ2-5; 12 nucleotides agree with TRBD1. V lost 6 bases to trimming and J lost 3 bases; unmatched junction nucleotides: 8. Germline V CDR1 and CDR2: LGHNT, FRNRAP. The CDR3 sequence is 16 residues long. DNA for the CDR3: TGTGCTAGTGGCCCCGGGGACAGGGGGCTGGAAGAGACCCAGTACTTC. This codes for CASGPGDRGLEETQYF.

The CDR3 DNA is TGTGCCAGCAGCATGACAGGGTCCTACGAGCAGTACTTC. Translation: CASSMTGSYEQYF. V gene TRBV7-3 combines with J gene TRBJ2-7, with TRBD1 matching 7 bases. The V segment lost 5 bases and the J segment 1 base; nucleotides outside the gene matches: 2. This CDR3 comprises 13 residues. Germline-derived CDR1 and CDR2 are SGHTA and FQGTGA. Combining the CDR3 with reference TRBV7-3 and TRBJ2-7 gives the whole variable domain GAGVSQTPSNKVTEKGKYVELRCDPISGHTALYWYRQSLGQGPEFLIYFQGTGAADDSGLPNDRFFAVRPEGSVSTLKIQRTERGDSAVYLCASSMTGSYEQYFGPGTRLTVT.

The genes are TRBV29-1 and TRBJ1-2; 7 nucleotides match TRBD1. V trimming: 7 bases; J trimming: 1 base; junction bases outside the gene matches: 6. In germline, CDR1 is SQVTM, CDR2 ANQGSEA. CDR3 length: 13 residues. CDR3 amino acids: CSAGGDSNYGYTF. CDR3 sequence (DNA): TGCAGCGCCGGGGGGGACAGTAACTATGGCTACACCTTC.

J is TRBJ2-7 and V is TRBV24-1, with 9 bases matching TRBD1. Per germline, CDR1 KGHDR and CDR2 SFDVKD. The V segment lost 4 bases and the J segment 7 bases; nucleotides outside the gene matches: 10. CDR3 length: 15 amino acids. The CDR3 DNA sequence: TGTGCCACCAGTGAGACCCGGGACAGGGTCAATGAGCAGTACTTC. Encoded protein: CATSETRDRVNEQYF.

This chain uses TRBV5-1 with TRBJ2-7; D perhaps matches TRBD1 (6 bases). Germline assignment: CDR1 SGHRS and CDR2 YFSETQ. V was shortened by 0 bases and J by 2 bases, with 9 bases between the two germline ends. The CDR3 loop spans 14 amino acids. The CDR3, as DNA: TGCGCCAGCAGCTTGGTCTGGGACACCTACGAGCAGTACTTC. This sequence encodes CASSLVWDTYEQYF.

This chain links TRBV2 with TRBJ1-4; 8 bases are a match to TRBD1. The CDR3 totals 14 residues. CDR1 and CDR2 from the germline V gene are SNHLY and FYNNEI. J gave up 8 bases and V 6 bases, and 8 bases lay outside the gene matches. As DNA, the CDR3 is TGTGCCAGCAGCAGGGACAGGCAAGGAGAAAAACTGTTTTTT. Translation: CASSRDRQGEKLFF.

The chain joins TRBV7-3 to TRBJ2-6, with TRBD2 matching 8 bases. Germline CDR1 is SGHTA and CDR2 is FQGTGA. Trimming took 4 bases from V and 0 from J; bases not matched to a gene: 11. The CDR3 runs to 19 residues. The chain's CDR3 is CASSSRGGSFNSGANVLTF. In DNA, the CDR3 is TGTGCCAGCAGCTCTCGGGGGGGGAGTTTTAACTCTGGGGCCAACGTCCTGACTTTC.

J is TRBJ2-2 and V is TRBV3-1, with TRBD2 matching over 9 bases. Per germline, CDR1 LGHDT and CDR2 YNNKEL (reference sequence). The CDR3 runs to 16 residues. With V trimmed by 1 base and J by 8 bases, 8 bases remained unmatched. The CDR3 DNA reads TGTGCCAGCAGCCAAGGACTAGCGGACGTAGGGGGGGAGCTGTTTTTT. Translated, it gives CASSQGLADVGGELFF.

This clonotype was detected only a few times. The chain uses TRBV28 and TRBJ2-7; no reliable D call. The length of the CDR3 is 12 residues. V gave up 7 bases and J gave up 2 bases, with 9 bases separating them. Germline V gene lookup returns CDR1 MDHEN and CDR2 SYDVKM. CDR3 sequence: CASKSAPYEQYF. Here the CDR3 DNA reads TGTGCCAGCAAGTCAGCACCCTACGAGCAGTACTTC.

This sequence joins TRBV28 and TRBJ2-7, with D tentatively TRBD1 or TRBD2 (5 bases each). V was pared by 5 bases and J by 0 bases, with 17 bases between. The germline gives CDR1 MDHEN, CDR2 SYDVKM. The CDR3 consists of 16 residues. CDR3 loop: CASSTSGTSSSYEQYF. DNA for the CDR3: TGTGCCAGCAGTACCTCCGGGACGTCGAGCTCCTACGAGCAGTACTTC.

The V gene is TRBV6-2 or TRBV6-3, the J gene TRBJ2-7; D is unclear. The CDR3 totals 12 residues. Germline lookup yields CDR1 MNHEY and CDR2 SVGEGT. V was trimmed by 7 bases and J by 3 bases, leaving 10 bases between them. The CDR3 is CASTRSFYEQYF. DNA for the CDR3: TGTGCCAGCACCCGGTCCTTCTACGAGCAGTACTTC.

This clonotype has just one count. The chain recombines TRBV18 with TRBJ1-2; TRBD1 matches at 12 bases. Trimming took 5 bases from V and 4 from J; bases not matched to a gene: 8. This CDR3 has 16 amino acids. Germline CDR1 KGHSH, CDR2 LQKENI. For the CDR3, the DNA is TGTGCCAGCTCAACAGGGGACAGGGGGCGCACCTATGGCTACACCTTC. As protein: CASSTGDRGRTYGYTF.

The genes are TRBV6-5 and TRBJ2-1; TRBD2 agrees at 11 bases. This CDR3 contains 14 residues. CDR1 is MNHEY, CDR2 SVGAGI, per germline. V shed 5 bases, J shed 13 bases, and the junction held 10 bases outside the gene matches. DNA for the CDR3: TGTGCCAGCAGTCTGGGACTAGCGGACATCGAACAGTTCTTC. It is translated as CASSLGLADIEQFF.

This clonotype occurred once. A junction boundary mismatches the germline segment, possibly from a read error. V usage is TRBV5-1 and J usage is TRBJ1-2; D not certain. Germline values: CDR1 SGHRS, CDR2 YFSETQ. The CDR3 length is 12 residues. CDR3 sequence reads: CASAYGEETRYF. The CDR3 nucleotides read TGCGCCAGCGCATACGGTGAAGAGACCCGGTACTTC.

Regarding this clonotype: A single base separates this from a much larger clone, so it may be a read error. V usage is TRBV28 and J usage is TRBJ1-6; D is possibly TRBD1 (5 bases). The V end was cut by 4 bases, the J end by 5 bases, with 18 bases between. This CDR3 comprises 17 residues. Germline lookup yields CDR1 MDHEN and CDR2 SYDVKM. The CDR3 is CASSSLRELVDNSPLHF. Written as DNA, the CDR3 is TGTGCCAGCAGTTCGCTCAGGGAGCTTGTGGATAATTCACCCCTCCACTTT.

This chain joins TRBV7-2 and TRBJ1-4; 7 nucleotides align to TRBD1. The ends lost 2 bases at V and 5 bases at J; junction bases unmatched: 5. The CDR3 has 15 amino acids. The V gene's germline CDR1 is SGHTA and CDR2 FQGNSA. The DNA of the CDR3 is TGTGCCAGCAGCTTACAGACAGGGTCGAATGAAAAACTGTTTTTT. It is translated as CASSLQTGSNEKLFF.

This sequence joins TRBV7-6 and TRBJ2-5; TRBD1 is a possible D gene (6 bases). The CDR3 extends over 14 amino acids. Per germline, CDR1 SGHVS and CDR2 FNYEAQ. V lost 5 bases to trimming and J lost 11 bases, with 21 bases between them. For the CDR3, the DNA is TGTGCCAGCAGCAGAATTACAGGGTTTGGGGAGCAGTACTTC. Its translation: CASSRITGFGEQYF.

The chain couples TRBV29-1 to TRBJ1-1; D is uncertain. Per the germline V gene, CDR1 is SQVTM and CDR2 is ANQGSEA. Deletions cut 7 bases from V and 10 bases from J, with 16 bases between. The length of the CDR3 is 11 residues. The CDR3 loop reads CSGRENFVAFF. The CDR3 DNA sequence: TGCAGCGGCCGGGAGAATTTTGTAGCTTTCTTT.

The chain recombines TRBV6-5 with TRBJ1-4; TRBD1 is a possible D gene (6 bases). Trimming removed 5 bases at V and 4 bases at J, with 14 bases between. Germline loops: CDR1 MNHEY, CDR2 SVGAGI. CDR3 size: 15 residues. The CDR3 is CASSEWRGNNEKLFF. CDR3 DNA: TGTGCCAGCAGTGAATGGAGGGGGAATAATGAAAAACTGTTTTTT.